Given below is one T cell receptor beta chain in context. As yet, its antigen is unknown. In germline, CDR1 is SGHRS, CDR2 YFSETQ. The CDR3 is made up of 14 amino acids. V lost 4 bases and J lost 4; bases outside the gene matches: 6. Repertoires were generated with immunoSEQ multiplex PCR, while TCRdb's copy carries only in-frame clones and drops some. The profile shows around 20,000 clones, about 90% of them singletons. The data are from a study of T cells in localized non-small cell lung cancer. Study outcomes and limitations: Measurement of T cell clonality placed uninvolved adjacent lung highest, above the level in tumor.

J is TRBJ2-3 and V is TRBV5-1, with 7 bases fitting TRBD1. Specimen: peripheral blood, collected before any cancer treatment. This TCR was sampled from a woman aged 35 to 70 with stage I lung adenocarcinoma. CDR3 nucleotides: TGCGCCAGCAGCCTACAGGGGTTCGCAGATACGCAGTATTTT. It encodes CASSLQGFADTQYF.